What follows describes a single T cell receptor (beta chain). Its antigen remains unknown. At survey level, the immunoSEQ assay was run in its v3.0 version. Data came from immunoSEQ multiplex PCR; TCRdb stores just in-frame clones and leaves some out. The profile shows over 40,000 clones, roughly 96% of them singletons. The entry originates in a study of long-term antiretroviral therapy in people with HIV. The samples, holding roughly 0.9-10 million cryopreserved PBMC, were thawed before DNA extraction was carried out. Study results and caveats: Diversity rose after ART but stayed below transplant donor controls. Collection spanned 2004 to 2017; ART regimens may be less effective than current ones.

This CDR3 contains 14 residues. Per germline, CDR1 SNHLY and CDR2 FYNNEI. V shed 7 bases and J 2 bases; nucleotides not matched to a gene: 2. The receptor was derived from a woman in her forties or fifties with HIV. The sequences come from unsorted PBMCs, collected 3.7 years after starting antiretroviral therapy. V usage is TRBV2 and J usage is TRBJ2-2; 9 bases match TRBD1. The CDR3 DNA reads TGTGCCAGCAAGGGACAGGGTAACACCGGGGAGCTGTTTTTT. Amino acids: CASKGQGNTGELFF.